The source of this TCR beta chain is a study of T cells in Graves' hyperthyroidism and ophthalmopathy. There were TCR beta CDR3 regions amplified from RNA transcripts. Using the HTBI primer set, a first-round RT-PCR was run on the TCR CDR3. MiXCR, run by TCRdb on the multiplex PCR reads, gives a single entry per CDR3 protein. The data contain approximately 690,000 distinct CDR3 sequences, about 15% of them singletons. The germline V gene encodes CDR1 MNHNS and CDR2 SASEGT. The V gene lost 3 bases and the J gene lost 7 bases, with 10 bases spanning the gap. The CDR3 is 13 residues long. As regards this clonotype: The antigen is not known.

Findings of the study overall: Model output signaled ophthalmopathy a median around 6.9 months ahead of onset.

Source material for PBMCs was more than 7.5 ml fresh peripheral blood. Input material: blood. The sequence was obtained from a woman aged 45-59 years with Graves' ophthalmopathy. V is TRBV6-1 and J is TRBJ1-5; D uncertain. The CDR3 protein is CASSDRNHQPQHF. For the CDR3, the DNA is TGTGCCAGCAGTGACAGGAACCACCAGCCCCAGCATTTT.